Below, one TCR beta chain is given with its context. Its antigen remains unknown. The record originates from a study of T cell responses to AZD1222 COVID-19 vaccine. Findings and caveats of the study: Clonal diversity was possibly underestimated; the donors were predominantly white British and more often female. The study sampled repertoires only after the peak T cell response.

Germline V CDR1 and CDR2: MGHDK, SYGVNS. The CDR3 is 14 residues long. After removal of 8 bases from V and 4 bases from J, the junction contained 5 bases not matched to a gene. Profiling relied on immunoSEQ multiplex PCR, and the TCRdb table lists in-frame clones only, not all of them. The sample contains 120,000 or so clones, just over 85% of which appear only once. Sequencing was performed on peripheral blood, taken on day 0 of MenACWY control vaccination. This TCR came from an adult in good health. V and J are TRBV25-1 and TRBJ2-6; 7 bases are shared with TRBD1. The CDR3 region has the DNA TGTGCCAGCTCAACAGGGGCAGGGGCCAACGTCCTGACTTTC. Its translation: CASSTGAGANVLTF. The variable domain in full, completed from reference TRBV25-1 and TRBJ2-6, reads EADIYQTPRYLVIGTGKKITLECSQTMGHDKMYWYQQDPGMELHLIHYSYGVNSTEKGDLSSESTVSRIRTEHFPLTLESARPSHTSQYLCASSTGAGANVLTFGAGSRLTVL.